The rows below give T cell receptor beta chains drawn from one sample of a study of T cell responses to AZD1222 COVID-19 vaccine. Generated by immunoSEQ multiplex PCR, the TCRdb table keeps only in-frame clones and is missing some. The sample shows 60,000 to 90,000 clones, more than 75% of them seen only once. Here the sequenced sample was peripheral blood, taken 28 days after the second AZD1222 dose. These receptors were collected from an adult who received the AZD1222 COVID-19 vaccine. Each CDR3 is given with its conserved first and last residue.

j_call v_call cdr3_length cdr3_aa
TRBJ1-5 TRBV6-1 14 CASSESGRNQPQHF
TRBJ1-5 TRBV28 14 CASSLIQPYQPQHF
TRBJ2-1 TRBV6-5 11 CASRGPWEQFF
TRBJ2-1 TRBV24-1 15 CATSDGGGYYNEQFF
TRBJ2-1 TRBV7-2 14 CASSLQAGGYEQFF
TRBJ1-1 TRBV12-3/TRBV12-4 13 CASSMTGSAEAFF
TRBJ2-1 TRBV30 12 CAWSVGQYEQFF
TRBJ2-4 TRBV19 11 CASSIEDIQYF
TRBJ2-3 TRBV4-1 12 CASSQPTDTQYF
TRBJ2-6 TRBV29-1 17 CSVVWRGASSGANVLTF
TRBJ1-1 TRBV29-1 14 CSVEAWQGTPEAFF
TRBJ1-1 TRBV19 14 CASSSDRTFTEAFF
TRBJ1-2 TRBV27 15 CASSLLGRAGNGYTF
TRBJ1-2 TRBV19 13 CASSIEEADGYTF
TRBJ1-6 TRBV7-8 13 CASSLPPPSPLHF
TRBJ2-7 TRBV5-1 13 CASSLQSSYEQYF
TRBJ1-5 TRBV5-1 13 CASSLGLDQPQHF
TRBJ1-1 TRBV12-3/TRBV12-4 11 CASSFDISAFF
TRBJ2-1 TRBV20-1 14 CSASRASGGLGQFF
TRBJ1-2 TRBV19 13 CASSIDRASIYTF
TRBJ1-1 TRBV6-5 15 CASRRGGQLPTEAFF
TRBJ2-1 TRBV3-1/TRBV3-2 14 CASSQDWGDNEQFF
TRBJ2-2 TRBV19 15 CASSKRSGGTGELFF
TRBJ1-2 TRBV2 16 CASSGEMTGILLGYTF
TRBJ1-2 TRBV2 15 CASWGRRGHIYGYTF
TRBJ2-1 TRBV11-3 16 CASSSQGKSSYNEQFF
TRBJ2-5 TRBV4-1 15 CASSQKVISGETQYF
TRBJ2-4 TRBV4-2 18 CASSQVSRQRLAKNIQYF
TRBJ1-4 TRBV4-1 15 CASSGWDREAEKLFF
TRBJ1-1 TRBV11-3 15 CASSLSGGANTEAFF
TRBJ2-1 TRBV11-3 15 CASAPRGGGLHEQFF
TRBJ2-3 TRBV7-9 14 CASSLFQGLDTQYF
TRBJ1-1 TRBV6-6 11 CASTGGAEAFF